This T cell receptor beta chain came from a study of shared clonotypes between healthy human individuals (TCRdb year 2020). Notes on the research overall: Three men and two women, aged 18 to 49 years, made up the cohort. For each donor, CD4 naive and CD4 memory were each run on three plates, CD8 naive on two plates, and CD8 memory on one plate. Blood TCR repertoires of about 5 healthy adults were deeply sequenced to estimate repertoire size and the extent of clonotype sharing between individuals. To increase sequencing depth and limit assay-specific biases, TCR repertoire library preparation and sequencing were carried out by different laboratories using diverse techniques. Between about 0.94 and 8.9 billion PBMCs per donor were obtained by leukapheresis. The paper's findings and limits, for the study overall: Incomplete sequencing was indicated by rarefaction of sorted-subset datasets, despite the large sequencing depth. When four donors were compared, the shared fraction of clonotypes was approximately 5% for naive CD4, approximately 3.5% for naive CD8, roughly 2.5% for memory CD4, and 0.3% to 0.5% for memory CD8. Based on pairwise subsampling, the degree of clonotype sharing among donors was expected to be affected by sequencing depth. Compared with non-shared clonotypes, clonotypes shared by all four sorted-subset donors had higher generation probabilities. The small number of donors limited the genetic and exposure-history diversity represented. Naive subsets generally had larger estimated clonotype richness than memory subsets did. Sampling was limited to blood, and TCR repertoires in tissue likely differ from TCR repertoires in blood.

The germline V gene specifies SNHLY as CDR1 and FYNNEI as CDR2. The CDR3 numbers 14 residues from cysteine through phenylalanine. Only the CDR3 region is kept as DNA, spanning 42 bases read in frame from base 1. V and J are trimmed by 3 bases and 5 bases, and the gene matches miss 4 bases of the junction. Worth noting for this clone: Its antigen is unknown. It has no much larger one-base neighbor in the sample; base qualities were not kept.

The donors were healthy, HIV-negative adults with no recently reported acute infections or vaccinations. Every donor was a Caucasian adult living in Nashville, Tennessee, USA. CD4+ T cells were enriched by magnetic negative selection, after which naive cells were positively selected on CD45RA and the negative fraction was taken as the memory subset. Blood was obtained by leukapheresis, after which PBMCs were separated by Ficoll-Histopaque density gradient centrifugation and cryopreserved in liquid nitrogen vapor phase. Analytical flow cytometry was used to check the purity and quantity of each magnetically sorted T cell population. From each sorted fraction, genomic DNA was isolated and quantified by UV absorbance on a Nanodrop 2000c. TCR CDR3 regions were amplified from genomic DNA by multiplex PCR using the deep immunoSEQ assay. Genomic DNA extracted from each cell subset was distributed evenly over all wells of several immunoSEQ 96-well plates, and each plate served as one replicate. Each replicate PCR for sorted subsets received roughly 0.2 ug genomic DNA, equal to around 32,000 T cell genomes. The purified libraries were quantified using a Qubit 3.0 fluorometer, sized with a Bioanalyzer 2100, and then quantified again using the KAPA Library Quantification kit. A separate single-read 150-cycle Illumina NextSeq 550 flow cell was used to sequence each immunoSEQ 96-well plate. From the authors' description of their analysis: The immunoSEQ output contained only junctional sequences without quality scores, so filtering could not match that applied to full-length reads. Sequences were annotated with PyIR, a Python wrapper for IgBLAST v1.9, and V/J genes and CDR3 were assigned using IMGT germline references. Reads were filtered out if the reads had weak V/J assignments (E-value above 1e-6), no CDR3, stop codons, out-of-frame junctions, or ambiguous translated residues. V3J clonotypes were defined as sequences sharing the same inferred V gene, J gene, and CDR3 amino acid sequence. Percentage overlap between repertoires was calculated by dividing the number of shared unique clonotypes by the size of the smaller repertoire. Repertoire richness was assessed with RTK rarefaction, the Chao1 estimator, and Recon v2.1 estimates of unobserved clonotypes. For all TCRbeta clonotypes obtained by the gDNA method from a handful of donors, generation probabilities were computed with OLGA. Drawn from immuneACCESS, this table holds only the in-frame rearrangements with V and J called that TCRdb kept. Clones are partly lost; checked studies trace under half to an unresolved V gene and leave the rest unexplained. V and J calls and clone size are those listed in that table; D and trimming were worked out from the DNA. The sample table shows about 1 million clones, and about 75% are seen once. The ten largest account for about 1.4% of the sample.

This TCR derives from a man aged 18 to 30 in good health. The sequence joins TRBV2 to TRBJ1-5; TRBD1 agrees with 7 junctional bases. The sequencing sample was made of memory CD4+ T cells sorted from blood. The cell subset or site label of this sample denotes: CD45RA-negative fraction. The CDR3: CASSDRGWDQPQHF. The nucleotide sequence is given as TGTGCCAGCAGTGACAGGGGGTGGGATCAGCCCCAGCATTTT.